Shown below are 28 T cell receptor beta chains from a single sample sequenced in a study of human T cells and chemical hapten exposure (dated by TCRdb to the early 2020s). The method was RACE. The sequencing machine was a NextSeq 500. TCRdb took the public reads, trimmed them with fastp at Q25, ran MiXCR for clone calling and kept in-frame beta chains. Rows matching on CDR3 protein sequence are summarized as one entry with the most common DNA and genes. Across this sample there are over 100,000 distinct CDR3 sequences, with approximately 11% seen only once. The top ten hold under 2.5% of the sample. Explained via the paper, the time point label denotes: patch test 3, about 24 weeks after DPC sensitization. Sample treatment or condition, as interpreted from the label and publication: therapeutic diphenylcyclopropenone sensitization with weekly scalp DPC. The sequences come from whole blood, collected in connection with sensitization to the hapten diphenylcyclopropenone (DPC). The receptors here all came from a woman in her forties or fifties with alopecia areata. Some clones in this sample may be carry-over from other donors' samples.

This clonotype appeared a few times. The chain employs TRBV28 and TRBJ2-7; 7 bases are shared with TRBD2. V was clipped by 5 bases and J by 0 bases; unmatched bases: 13. CDR1 is MDHEN and CDR2 is SYDVKM in the germline V gene. CDR3 size: 17 residues. The chain's CDR3 is CASSPLPAGASSYEQYF. As DNA, the CDR3 is TGTGCCAGCAGTCCACTCCCGGCGGGAGCCAGCTCCTACGAGCAGTACTTC.

At least ten counts were recorded for this clonotype. V is TRBV3-1 and J is TRBJ1-1; D is unresolved. V was trimmed by 4 bases and J by 0 bases, leaving 9 bases between them. The CDR3 sequence is 14 residues long. Germline V lookup: CDR1 LGHDT, CDR2 YNNKEL (reference sequence). The CDR3 region is CASSLLGVNTEAFF. The DNA of the CDR3 is TGTGCCAGCAGCCTATTAGGCGTGAACACTGAAGCTTTCTTT. Complete variable domain (other parts from reference TRBV3-1 and TRBJ1-1): DTAVSQTPKYLVTQMGNDKSIKCEQNLGHDTMYWYKQDSKKFLKIMFSYNNKELIINETVPNRFSPKSPDKAHLNLHINSLELGDSAVYFCASSLLGVNTEAFFGQGTRLTVV.

The chain combines TRBV2 with TRBJ1-2; D is uncertain. Germline lookup yields CDR1 SNHLY and CDR2 FYNNEI. The CDR3 has 14 residues. V lost 4 bases and J lost 1, with 10 bases in between. CDR3 protein: CASSVDTYNYGYTF. As DNA, the CDR3 is TGTGCCAGCAGTGTTGACACCTATAACTATGGCTACACCTTC.

V and J are TRBV5-1 and TRBJ2-6; TRBD1 is a possible D gene (6 bases). Trimming took 0 bases from V and 0 from J, leaving 10 bases between them. From germline, CDR1 is SGHRS and CDR2 YFSETQ. CDR3 size: 17 residues. The CDR3 reads CASSLGGTPSGANVLTF. The CDR3 nucleotides read TGCGCCAGCAGCTTGGGAGGGACACCCTCTGGGGCCAACGTCCTGACTTTC.

This clonotype has only a few counts. For the CDR3, the DNA is TGCGCCAGCAGCCGGGGACAGGGACTAAATGAAAAACTGTTTTTT. This translates into CASSRGQGLNEKLFF. The chain recombines TRBV5-1 with TRBJ1-4; 9 positions match TRBD1. After removal of 4 bases from V and 5 bases from J, the junction contained 6 bases not matched to a gene. The length of the CDR3 is 15 residues. Per germline, CDR1 SGHRS and CDR2 YFSETQ.

V is TRBV9 and J is TRBJ2-1; D assignment may be TRBD1 or TRBD2 (5 bases each). From germline, CDR1 is SGDLS and CDR2 YYNGEE. Between the trimmed V and J ends, which lost 4 bases and 6 bases, there was a span of 17 bases. The CDR3 length is 15 residues. CDR3 protein: CASSPGTITGNEQFF. The CDR3 DNA sequence: TGTGCCAGCAGCCCCGGGACCATAACGGGCAATGAGCAGTTCTTC. Together with reference TRBV9 and TRBJ2-1, the CDR3 gives the full variable domain: DSGVTQTPKHLITATGQRVTLRCSPRSGDLSVYWYQQSLDQGLQFLIQYYNGEERAKGNILERFSAQQFPDLHSELNLSSLELGDSALYFCASSPGTITGNEQFFGPGTRLTVL.

This clonotype was counted a few times. The chain employs TRBV27 and TRBJ2-5; 11 bases are shared with TRBD2. CDR3 length: 16 amino acids. Losses at the gene ends were 5 bases for V and 0 bases for J; bases not matched to a gene: 5. Germline assignment: CDR1 MNHEY and CDR2 SMNVEV (reference sequence). The CDR3 DNA is TGTGCCAGCAGTATGAAGACTAGCGGGAACCAAGAGACCCAGTACTTC. This codes for CASSMKTSGNQETQYF.

This clonotype was seen only a few times. The chain recombines TRBV7-9 with TRBJ2-3; no reliable D call. Trimming stripped 5 bases from V and 1 base from J, with 16 bases between. Germline loops: CDR1 SEHNR, CDR2 FQNEAQ (reference sequence). The CDR3 runs 16 residues. This CDR3 is CASSMIKGFGTDTQYF. The CDR3 DNA follows: TGTGCCAGCAGCATGATCAAGGGCTTTGGCACAGATACGCAGTATTTT.

This clonotype showed up just a few times. The chain links TRBV6-1 to TRBJ1-6, with a weak D call TRBD1 (5 bases). Looked up from germline, CDR1 is MNHNS and CDR2 is SASEGT. V gave up 2 bases and J gave up 10 bases, with 15 bases separating them. This CDR3 region has 15 residues. CDR3: CASSEMWGKQSPLHF. CDR3 coding DNA: TGTGCCAGCAGTGAAATGTGGGGGAAGCAATCACCCCTCCACTTT.

This clonotype came up many times. This chain uses TRBV29-1 with TRBJ1-5; D uncertain. Trimming left V 5 bases short and J 2 bases short, with 16 bases between. Germline V gives CDR1 SQVTM, CDR2 ANQGSEA. This CDR3 is built from 15 residues. The CDR3 loop reads CSVSDGFLGNQPQHF. The CDR3 region has the DNA TGCAGCGTTTCGGACGGTTTTTTGGGCAATCAGCCCCAGCATTTT.

This clonotype occurred many times. The genes are TRBV6-5 and TRBJ2-1; 11 bases are a match to TRBD2. The CDR3 contains 15 residues. The junction had 8 bases not matched to a gene; V was cut back by 5 bases and J by 8 bases. CDR1 MNHEY and CDR2 SVGAGI come from the germline V gene. The CDR3 loop is CASSDLALAGDEQFF. The DNA of the CDR3 is TGTGCCAGCAGTGATTTAGCACTAGCGGGAGATGAGCAGTTCTTC.

This clonotype appeared many times. V and J are TRBV3-1 and TRBJ2-2; tentative D call: TRBD1 (5 bases). The CDR3 contains 13 residues. V shed 4 bases and J shed 7 bases, with 10 bases lying between them. CDR1 is LGHDT, CDR2 YNNKEL, per germline (reference sequence). The CDR3 reads CASSPRQFGELFF. CDR3 sequence (DNA): TGTGCCAGCAGCCCGCGACAGTTCGGGGAGCTGTTTTTT.

This clonotype came up many times. The V gene is TRBV11-2, the J gene TRBJ2-1; D may be TRBD1 or TRBD2 (5 bases each). Germline CDR1 reads SGHAT; CDR2 reads FQNNGV. This CDR3 region has 13 residues. Trimming stripped 7 bases from V and 4 bases from J, with 11 bases between. CDR3 bases: TGTGCCAGCACCGGGACGGCTTACAATGAGCAGTTCTTC. This sequence encodes CASTGTAYNEQFF.

This clonotype was counted only a few times. J is TRBJ1-1 and V is TRBV3-1, with a weak D call TRBD1 (6 bases). The CDR3 spans 14 residues. CDR1 and CDR2 from the germline V gene are LGHDT and YNNKEL (reference sequence). Trimming removed 1 base at V and 5 bases at J, with 11 bases between. CDR3 protein: CASSQAGAQTEAFF. The CDR3 nucleotides read TGTGCCAGCAGCCAAGCGGGGGCGCAAACTGAAGCTTTCTTT.

This clonotype was seen at least ten times. The CDR3 sequence is CASSLGLNTEAFF. The CDR3 DNA sequence: TGTGCCAGCAGTCTTGGATTGAACACTGAAGCTTTCTTT. The V and J genes are TRBV6-5 and TRBJ1-1; no reliable D call. The CDR3 runs to 13 residues. V was trimmed by 5 bases and J by 0 bases, leaving 7 bases between them. The V gene's germline CDR1 is MNHEY and CDR2 SVGAGI.

This clonotype was recorded many times. The V gene is TRBV6-1, the J gene TRBJ1-1, with D possibly being TRBD1 (5 bases). Germline V lookup: CDR1 MNHNS, CDR2 SASEGT. This CDR3 has 13 residues. Trimming shortened V by 4 bases and J by 1 base, and 7 bases separated the two germline ends. CDR3 nucleotides: TGTGCCAGCAGTGCAACAGGGAACACTGAAGCTTTCTTT. Protein sequence: CASSATGNTEAFF.

This clonotype was seen only a few times. An end of the junction does not agree with germline; a read error may underlie this. The chain employs TRBV12-3 or TRBV12-4 and TRBJ2-5; no reliable D call. The CDR3 has 15 residues. CDR3 coding DNA: TGTGCCAGCAGGCAAAGCACTTCACGACAAGATACCCAGTACTTC. Its protein is CASRQSTSRQDTQYF.

This clonotype was counted a few times. CDR3 in amino acids: CASSQGDGGAQETQYF. CDR3 DNA: TGCGCCAGCAGCCAAGGGGACGGAGGGGCCCAAGAGACCCAGTACTTC. The V and J genes are TRBV4-3 and TRBJ2-5, with a weak D call TRBD2 (6 bases). This CDR3 contains 16 residues. Germline V gene lookup returns CDR1 LGHNA and CDR2 YSLEER. Trimming took off 1 base at V and 1 base at J, with 13 bases between the two ends.

The chain has TRBV3-1 and TRBJ1-1; D possibly corresponds to TRBD1 (6 bases). This CDR3 spans 14 amino acids. Germline V gives CDR1 LGHDT, CDR2 YNNKEL (reference sequence). V lost 3 bases and J 6 bases, leaving 14 bases between the germline ends. In DNA, the CDR3 is TGTGCCAGCAGCCACGACGGACAGTTCTCTGAAGCTTTCTTT. Encoded protein: CASSHDGQFSEAFF.

This clonotype was seen a few times. The chain carries TRBV21-1 and TRBJ2-3; the table's D gene call, TRBD1, was not cross checked with the DNA. TRBV21-1 has pseudogene status. The CDR3 is 19 amino acids. CDR3 loop: CASSKVRDAGGAGLDTQYF. The CDR3, as DNA: TGTGCCAGCAGCAAAGTCAGGGATGCAGGGGGCGCAGGCCTAGATACGCAGTATTTT.

This clonotype came up many times. V gene TRBV24-1 combines with J gene TRBJ2-3; 9 bases agree with TRBD2. Trimming took 10 bases from V and 2 from J; bases not matched to a gene: 3. The CDR3 has 13 residues. Germline-derived CDR1 and CDR2 are KGHDR and SFDVKD. This CDR3 reads CATAGLATDTQYF. CDR3 DNA: TGTGCCACGGCGGGACTAGCCACAGATACGCAGTATTTT.

This clonotype turned up a few times. The chain recombines TRBV2 with TRBJ1-3; D is uncertain. V lost 5 bases and J 1 base, leaving 9 bases between the germline ends. The CDR3 is 14 amino acids. CDR1 and CDR2 from the germline V gene are SNHLY and FYNNEI. The CDR3 nucleotides read TGTGCCAGCAGTAGTACAGCTTCTGGAAACACCATATATTTT. This sequence encodes CASSSTASGNTIYF. The entire variable domain, with the rest obtained from reference TRBV2 and TRBJ1-3, is as follows: EPEVTQTPSHQVTQMGQEVILRCVPISNHLYFYWYRQILGQKVEFLVSFYNNEISEKSEIFDDQFSVERPDGSNFTLKIRSTKLEDSAMYFCASSSTASGNTIYFGEGSWLTVV.

The chain combines TRBV5-4 with TRBJ1-3, with D perhaps TRBD1 (5 bases). The V gene lost 0 bases and the J gene lost 4 bases, with 11 bases spanning the gap. The CDR3 covers 15 residues. Germline-derived CDR1 and CDR2 are SGHNT and YYREEE (reference sequence). This chain's CDR3 is CASSLAAGYGNTIYF. The CDR3 DNA reads as TGTGCCAGCAGCTTGGCCGCAGGGTACGGAAACACCATATATTTT.

The V gene is TRBV5-1, the J gene TRBJ2-3; 7 nucleotides match TRBD1. Germline CDR1 SGHRS, CDR2 YFSETQ. The CDR3 loop spans 15 amino acids. V dropped 4 bases and J dropped 0; count of bases not matched to a gene: 5. The CDR3 here is CASSVRTGSTDTQYF. DNA of the CDR3: TGCGCCAGCAGCGTACGGACAGGAAGCACAGATACGCAGTATTTT.

This clonotype was counted between two and nine times. The rearrangement links TRBV5-6 to TRBJ1-3; D remains unclear. Germline lookup yields CDR1 SGHDT and CDR2 YYEEEE. This CDR3 is 14 amino acids long. The V end was cut by 4 bases, the J end by 0 bases, with 8 bases between. The CDR3, as DNA: TGTGCCAGCAGCCCCCACGGCTCTGGAAACACCATATATTTT. This sequence encodes CASSPHGSGNTIYF. Looking up the rest from reference TRBV5-6 and TRBJ1-3 gives the full variable domain: DAGVTQSPTHLIKTRGQQVTLRCSPKSGHDTVSWYQQALGQGPQFIFQYYEEEERQRGNFPDRFSGHQFPNYSSELNVNALLLGDSALYLCASSPHGSGNTIYFGEGSWLTVV.

The chain carries TRBV6-5 and TRBJ2-2; no reliable D call. Trimming left V 0 bases short and J 4 bases short, with 15 bases between. The germline gives CDR1 MNHEY, CDR2 SVGAGI. The CDR3 is 17 residues long. Here the CDR3 reads CASSYSWPPLSTGELFF. CDR3 nucleotides: TGTGCCAGCAGTTACTCGTGGCCACCCCTAAGCACCGGGGAGCTGTTTTTT.

A few counts support this clonotype. This chain links TRBV4-3 with TRBJ1-6, with unresolved D. Trimming pared 0 bases from V and 0 bases from J, leaving 6 bases between. CDR1 is LGHNA, CDR2 YSLEER, per germline. The CDR3 totals 16 residues. CDR3 sequence: CASSQDGRSYNSPLHF. The CDR3 nucleotides read TGCGCCAGCAGCCAAGATGGGCGCTCCTATAATTCACCCCTCCACTTT.

This clonotype was picked up many times. The chain recombines TRBV24-1 with TRBJ2-1; 10 nucleotides align to TRBD2. The CDR3 has 15 amino acids. Trimming at V came to 3 bases and at J to 6 bases, leaving 4 bases not matched to a gene. Per the germline V gene, CDR1 is KGHDR and CDR2 is SFDVKD. For the CDR3, the DNA is TGTGCCACCAGTGATAGGACTAGCGGTCGCAATGAGCAGTTCTTC. Its translation: CATSDRTSGRNEQFF.